This TCR beta chain was documented in a study of T cell clonotyping in hematopoietic cell transplantation. Overall study: Recipient samples before transplant were obtained post-cytoreduction. Regarding the study as a whole: Recipient TCR diversity dropped after transplant; expanded clonotypes rose from day 30 to 180.

The CDR3 covers 12 residues. The germline CDR1 and CDR2 sequences are SGHVS and FQNEAQ. The V end was cut by 3 bases, the J end by 5 bases, with 8 bases between. The sample's time point: recipient sample about 28 days before transplant, after cytoreduction. Recipients were bled about 28 days pretransplant and at posttransplant days 30, 100, 180. Using immunoSEQ multiplex PCR, the repertoire was profiled, and TCRdb retains in-frame clones only, with some absent. The sample has over 25,000 clones; 65% to 90% are singletons. As to this clone: Its antigen is unidentified.

This TCR derives from a woman aged 55-69 years with acute myeloid leukemia. Some clones in this sample may be carry-over from other donors' samples. Sequencing was performed on peripheral blood mononuclear cells, taken before stem cell transplant. The chain uses TRBV7-8 and TRBJ2-7; D call uncertain. The CDR3 nucleotides read TGTGCCAGCAGCTTTATAGGTAACGAGCAGTACTTC. This gives the protein CASSFIGNEQYF. Full variable domain (rest looked up from reference TRBV7-8 and TRBJ2-7): GAGVSQSPRYKVAKRGQDVALRCDPISGHVSLFWYQQALGQGPEFLTYFQNEAQLDKSGLPSDRFFAERPEGSVSTLKIQRTQQEDSAVYLCASSFIGNEQYFGPGTRLTVT.